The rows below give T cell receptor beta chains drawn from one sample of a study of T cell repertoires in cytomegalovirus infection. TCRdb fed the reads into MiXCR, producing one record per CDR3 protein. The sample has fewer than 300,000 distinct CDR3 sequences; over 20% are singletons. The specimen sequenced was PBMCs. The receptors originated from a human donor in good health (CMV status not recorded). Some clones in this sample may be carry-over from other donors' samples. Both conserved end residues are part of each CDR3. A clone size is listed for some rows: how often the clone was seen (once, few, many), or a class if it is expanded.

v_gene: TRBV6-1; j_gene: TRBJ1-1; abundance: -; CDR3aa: CASSKPPTGVSAFF
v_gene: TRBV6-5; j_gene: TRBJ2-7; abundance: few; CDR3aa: CASSYGAGGSYEQYF
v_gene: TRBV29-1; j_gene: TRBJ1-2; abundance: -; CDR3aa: CSVEDYEDYGYTF
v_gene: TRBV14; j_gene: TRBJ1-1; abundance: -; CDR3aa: CASSPGIGKNTEAFF
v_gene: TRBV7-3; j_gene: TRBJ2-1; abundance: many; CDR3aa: CASSPQGGGEQFF
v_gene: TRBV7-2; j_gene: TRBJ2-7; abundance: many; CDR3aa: CASSPNIYEQYF
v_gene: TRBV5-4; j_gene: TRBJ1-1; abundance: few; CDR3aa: CASSFLAAMNTEAFF
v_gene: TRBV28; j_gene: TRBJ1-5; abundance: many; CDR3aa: CASSSDRDNQPQHF
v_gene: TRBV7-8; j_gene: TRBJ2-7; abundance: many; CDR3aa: CASSRRDTFYEQYF
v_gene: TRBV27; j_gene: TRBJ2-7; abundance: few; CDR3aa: CASSLRQDLYEQYF
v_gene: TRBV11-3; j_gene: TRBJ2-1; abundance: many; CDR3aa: CASSFLAEGEQFF
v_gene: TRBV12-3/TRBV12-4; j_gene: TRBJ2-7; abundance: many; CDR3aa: CASSSRWLNEQYF
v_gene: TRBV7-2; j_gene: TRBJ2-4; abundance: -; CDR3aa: CASSLYSGRAPIQYF
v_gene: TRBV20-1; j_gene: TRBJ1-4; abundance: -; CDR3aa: CSARQPATNEKLFF
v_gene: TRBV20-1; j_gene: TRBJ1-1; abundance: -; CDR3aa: CSARDPRRSTEAFF
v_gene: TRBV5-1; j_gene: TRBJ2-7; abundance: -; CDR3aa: CASSLGSNEQYF
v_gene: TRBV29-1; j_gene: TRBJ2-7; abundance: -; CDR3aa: CSGIGASGRWYEQYF
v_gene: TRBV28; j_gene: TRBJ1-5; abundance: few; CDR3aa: CASSSLTDSSNQPQHF
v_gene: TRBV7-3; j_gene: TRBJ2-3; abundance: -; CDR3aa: CASSLDMDTQYF
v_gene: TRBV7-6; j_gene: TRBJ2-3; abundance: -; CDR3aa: CASSLALSGGPRPQYF
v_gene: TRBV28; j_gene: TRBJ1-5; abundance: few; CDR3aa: CASSRGTGNNQPQHF
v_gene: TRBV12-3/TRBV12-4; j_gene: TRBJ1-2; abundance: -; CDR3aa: CASRGGVGGGYTF
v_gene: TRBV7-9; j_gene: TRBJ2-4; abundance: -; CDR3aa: CASSLDAGTGWENIQYF
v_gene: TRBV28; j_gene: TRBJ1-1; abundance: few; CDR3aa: CASSSRRDTENTEAFF
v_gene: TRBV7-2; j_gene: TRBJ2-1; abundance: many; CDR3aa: CASSSDFMGWFF
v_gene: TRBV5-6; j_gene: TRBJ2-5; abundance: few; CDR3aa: CASSLRSGFRGETQYF
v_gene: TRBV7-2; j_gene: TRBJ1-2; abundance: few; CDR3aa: CASSLDRISANYGYTF
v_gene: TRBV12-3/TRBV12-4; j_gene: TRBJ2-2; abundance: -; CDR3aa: CASRSLAENTGELFF
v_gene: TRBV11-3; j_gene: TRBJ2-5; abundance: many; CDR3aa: CASSRSRHQETQYF
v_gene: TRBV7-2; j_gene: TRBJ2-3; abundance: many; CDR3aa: CASSFAVPSTDTQYF
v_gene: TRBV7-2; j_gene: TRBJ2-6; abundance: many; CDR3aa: CASSLALASGANVLTF
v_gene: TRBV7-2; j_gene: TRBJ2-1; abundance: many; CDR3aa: CASSLSASRNNEQFF
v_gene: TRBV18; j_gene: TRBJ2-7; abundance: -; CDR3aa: CASSPGTESSYEQYF
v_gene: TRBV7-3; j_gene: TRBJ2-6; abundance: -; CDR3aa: CANTLGGSGANVLTF
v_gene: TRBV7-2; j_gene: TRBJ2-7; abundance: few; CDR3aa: CASSSGRGEQYF
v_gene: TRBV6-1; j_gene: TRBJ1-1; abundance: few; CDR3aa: CASSARTGSDTEAFF
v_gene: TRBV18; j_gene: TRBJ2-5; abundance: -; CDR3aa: CASSPPIPETQYF
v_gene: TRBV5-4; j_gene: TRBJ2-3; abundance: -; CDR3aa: CASRRTSGNFDTQYF
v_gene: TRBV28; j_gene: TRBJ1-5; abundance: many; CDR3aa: CASSSGGQGFNQPQHF
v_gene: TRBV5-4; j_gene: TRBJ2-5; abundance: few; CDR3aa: CASSLVGGEAETQYF
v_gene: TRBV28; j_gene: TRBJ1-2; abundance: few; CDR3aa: CASSLRGYYGYTF
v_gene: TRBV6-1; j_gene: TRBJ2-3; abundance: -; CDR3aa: CASSGQYRDTQYF
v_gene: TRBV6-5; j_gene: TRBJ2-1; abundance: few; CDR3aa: CASSYSGSGGLDEQFF
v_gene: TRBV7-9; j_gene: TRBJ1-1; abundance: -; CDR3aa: CASSLRQGRNTEAFF
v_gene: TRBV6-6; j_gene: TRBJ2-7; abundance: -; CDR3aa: CASRPTGTRPYEQYF